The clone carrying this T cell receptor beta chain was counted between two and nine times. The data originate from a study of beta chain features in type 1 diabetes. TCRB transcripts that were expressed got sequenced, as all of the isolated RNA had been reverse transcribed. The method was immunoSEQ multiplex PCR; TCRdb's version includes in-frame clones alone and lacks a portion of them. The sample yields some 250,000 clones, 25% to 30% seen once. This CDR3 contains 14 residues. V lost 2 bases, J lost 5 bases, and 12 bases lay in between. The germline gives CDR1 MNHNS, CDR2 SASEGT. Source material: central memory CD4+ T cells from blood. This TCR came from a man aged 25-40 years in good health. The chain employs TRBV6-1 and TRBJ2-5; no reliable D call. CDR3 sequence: CASSESVGKETQYF. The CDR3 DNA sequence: TGTGCCAGCAGTGAATCGGTGGGGAAGGAGACCCAGTACTTC.